Listed below are T cell receptor beta chains from one sample, sequenced in a study of blood T cell repertoires in COVID-19. Clones were sequenced by immunoSEQ multiplex PCR, and TCRdb holds only the in-frame ones, with some missing. The data contain about 400,000 clones, roughly 90% of them singletons. The material sequenced was PBMCs or T cells enriched from blood (not recorded which). The receptors here all came from a woman between 40 and 50 years old with acute COVID-19. Each CDR3 is given with its conserved first and last residue. D genes are given only for firm matches. A clone size is listed for some rows: how often the clone was seen (once, few, many), or a class if it is expanded.

>15|.|TRBJ1-2|TRBV5-1|TRBD1
TGCGCCAGCAGCGGAGTGGGACAGGGGGTAGACGGCTACACCTTC
CASSGVGQGVDGYTF
>15|.|TRBJ1-4|TRBV6-5|.
TGTGCCAGCAGTTACTCGAGCCAGGGCGACGAAAAACTGTTTTTT
CASSYSSQGDEKLFF
>15|.|TRBJ1-6|TRBV6-5|TRBD1
TGTGCCAGCAGTACCGAGACAGGGTTGAATTCACCCCTCCACTTT
CASSTETGLNSPLHF
>15|.|TRBJ1-5|TRBV6-5|.
TGTGCCAGCCGCAATTTCGAGGGTGGCAATCAGCCCCAGCATTTT
CASRNFEGGNQPQHF
>16|.|TRBJ1-1|TRBV7-2|TRBD1
TGTGCCAGCAGCTTAGCCCCGACAGGGGGCGGCACTGAAGCTTTCTTT
CASSLAPTGGGTEAFF
>13|.|TRBJ2-7|TRBV6-5|TRBD1
TGTGCCAGCGGCCGGGACAGGGCCTACGAGCAGTACTTC
CASGRDRAYEQYF
>11|.|TRBJ2-7|TRBV6-5|TRBD2
TGTGCCAGCGCGCGGGGGGGCGAGCAGTACTTC
CASARGGEQYF
>14|.|TRBJ2-1|TRBV5-4|.
TGTGCCAGCAGCATGGAGGTGTCTAGCAATGAGCAGTTCTTC
CASSMEVSSNEQFF
>14|.|TRBJ1-1|TRBV4-1|TRBD1
TGCGCCAGCAGCCCCGGGACAGGGACCACTGAAGCTTTCTTT
CASSPGTGTTEAFF
>13|few|TRBJ2-1|TRBV2|.
TGTGCCACCCAGGGAGGCAGCGGACTTGAGCAGTTCTTC
CATQGGSGLEQFF
>13|.|TRBJ2-2|TRBV2|.
TGTGCCAGCGGGCAGAGAAACACCGGGGAGCTGTTTTTT
CASGQRNTGELFF
>12|.|TRBJ2-3|TRBV2|TRBD2
TGTGCCAGCAGCCGGGGGGTTGGGACGCAGTATTTT
CASSRGVGTQYF
>16|.|TRBJ1-6|TRBV27|TRBD1
TGTGCCAGCAGTTTATCGGGACAGGGGGTCGGTTCACCCCTCCACTTT
CASSLSGQGVGSPLHF
>16|.|TRBJ2-2|TRBV5-1|.
TGCGCCAGCAGCTTGGGTTACGGACAGAACACCGGGGAGCTGTTTTTT
CASSLGYGQNTGELFF
>14|.|TRBJ1-3|TRBV7-8|.
TGTGCCAGCAGCGTATTACAGGGTCACGACACCATATATTTT
CASSVLQGHDTIYF
>13|.|TRBJ2-7|TRBV3-1/TRBV3-2|.
TGTGCCAGCAGCCAAGGGACTCCTAAAGAGCAGTACTTC
CASSQGTPKEQYF
>13|.|TRBJ2-5|TRBV12-3/TRBV12-4|.
TGTGCCAGCAGTTTAAGTGGAGGAGAGACCCAGTACTTC
CASSLSGGETQYF
>14|.|TRBJ1-1|TRBV3-1/TRBV3-2|.
TGTGCCAGCAGCCAGATCGTCCAGGGTACTGAAGCTTTCTTT
CASSQIVQGTEAFF
>16|.|TRBJ2-7|TRBV5-4|TRBD1
TGTGCCAGCAGCACTCAATTACAGGGGCCGGCCGGCGAGCAGTACTTC
CASSTQLQGPAGEQYF
>16|once|TRBJ1-1|TRBV15|TRBD1
TGTGCCACCAGCAGAGATCAGGGGGGCCCGAACACTGAAGCTTTCTTT
CATSRDQGGPNTEAFF
>13|.|TRBJ1-2|TRBV5-6|.
TGTGCCAGCAGCTTGGGCCGCGGCTATGGCTACACCTTC
CASSLGRGYGYTF
>17|.|TRBJ1-6|TRBV7-9|TRBD1
TGTGCCAGCAGCTCCGGACAGGGGAGCTCCTATAATTCACCCCTCCACTTT
CASSSGQGSSYNSPLHF
>14|.|TRBJ2-7|TRBV5-4|.
TGTGCCAGCAGTCACATTCCCAGGGACTACGAGCAGTACTTC
CASSHIPRDYEQYF
>13|once|TRBJ1-1|TRBV29-1|.
TGCAGCGTCACTACAGGGCTGGGGACTGAAGCTTTCTTT
CSVTTGLGTEAFF
>14|.|TRBJ1-1|TRBV6-5|TRBD1
TGTGCCAGCAGTACACAGGGGGCGAGGACTGAAGCTTTCTTT
CASSTQGARTEAFF
>13|few|TRBJ1-1|TRBV6-5|.
TGTGCCAGCACAAAGACAGTTGGCACTGAAGCTTTCTTT
CASTKTVGTEAFF
>13|.|TRBJ1-1|TRBV5-4|.
TGTGCCAGCAGCCGGACAGCGAACACTGAAGCTTTCTTT
CASSRTANTEAFF
>13|.|TRBJ1-5|TRBV12-3/TRBV12-4|TRBD1
TGTGCCACTACGACAGGGGGCAATCAGCCCCAGCATTTT
CATTTGGNQPQHF
>16|.|TRBJ1-1|TRBV5-1|TRBD1
TGCGCCAGCAGCCAGGACAGGGGCGTTGTGAACACTGAAGCTTTCTTT
CASSQDRGVVNTEAFF
>12|.|TRBJ2-7|TRBV30|.
TGTGCCTGGAGTGGAGGGAACCACGAGCAGTACTTC
CAWSGGNHEQYF
>14|.|TRBJ2-1|TRBV24-1|TRBD1
TGTGCCACCTCCAGGTCGGGACAGGGGGGGGAGCAGTTCTTC
CATSRSGQGGEQFF
>15|.|TRBJ1-1|TRBV5-1|.
TGCGCCAGCAGCTTGGTAGCGGGCTGGAACACTGAAGCTTTCTTT
CASSLVAGWNTEAFF
>14|.|TRBJ1-2|TRBV11-3|TRBD1
TGTGCCAGCAGCTCGACAGGGGGTCGTAGTGGCTACACCTTC
CASSSTGGRSGYTF
>16|once|TRBJ2-3|TRBV6-2/TRBV6-3|.
TGTGCCAGCAGTGACCCAGGACTGGCTAGCACAGATACGCAGTATTTT
CASSDPGLASTDTQYF
>15|.|TRBJ2-2|TRBV14|.
TGTGCCAGCAGCCACGGACAGACGAGCACCGGGGAGCTGTTTTTT
CASSHGQTSTGELFF
>13|.|TRBJ1-6|TRBV3-1/TRBV3-2|.
TGTGCCAGCAGCCAGGCTGAGGATTCACCCCTCCACTTT
CASSQAEDSPLHF
>16|.|TRBJ2-1|TRBV6-5|.
TGTGCCAGCAGTTACTCGAAAGCGAGCTCCTACAATGAGCAGTTCTTC
CASSYSKASSYNEQFF
>15|.|TRBJ1-3|TRBV2|.
TGTGCCAGCAGTGACACGGGGGTCTCTGGAAACACCATATATTTT
CASSDTGVSGNTIYF
>13|.|TRBJ2-7|TRBV2|.
TGTGCCAGCAGTGACGGGGGTTACTACGAGCAGTACTTC
CASSDGGYYEQYF
>16|.|TRBJ1-5|TRBV7-2|.
TGTGCCAGGACAATACAGGGTCATTATAGCAATCAGCCCCAGCATTTT
CARTIQGHYSNQPQHF